The 10 T cell receptor beta chains in this list originate from one sample, sequenced in a study of glioma-infiltrating T cells. Amplification of TCR alpha and beta CDR3 regions from RNA used iRepertoire nested multiplex PCR. Using its own MiXCR run on the multiplex PCR reads, TCRdb lists one record per CDR3 protein. The repertoire has about 140,000 distinct CDR3 sequences, around 42% of them found once; the top ten carry 20% to 25%. Sequenced: glioma tissue, nonneoplastic brain tissue, or PBMCs (not recorded which). The receptor set was obtained from a human donor with low-grade glioma or glioblastoma, undergoing nonglioma brain surgery, or in good health (not recorded which).

This clonotype came up a few times. The rearrangement links TRBV28 to TRBJ2-5, with 11 bases matching TRBD2. Germline CDR1 MDHEN, CDR2 SYDVKM. This CDR3 comprises 15 residues. Trimming removed 4 bases from V and 4 bases from J; junction bases left unmatched: 5. The CDR3 protein is CASSSLLAGVETQYF. CDR3 DNA: TGTGCCAGCAGTTCCCTACTAGCGGGAGTAGAGACCCAGTACTTC.

There are many counts of this clonotype. V is TRBV27 and J is TRBJ2-7; D is possibly TRBD1 (6 bases). Trimming left V 6 bases short and J 9 bases short, with 15 bases between. Germline V gene sequence: CDR1 MNHEY, CDR2 SMNVEV (reference sequence). The CDR3 contains 12 residues. CDR3 protein: CASSQTGLGQYF. CDR3 nucleotide sequence: TGTGCCAGCAGCCAGACAGGTCTTGGGCAGTACTTC.

A few counts support this clonotype. The V gene is TRBV6-1, the J gene TRBJ1-2; D not resolved. Trimming cost V 6 bases and J 4 bases, with 12 bases left between them. The V gene's germline CDR1 is MNHNS and CDR2 SASEGT. The CDR3 runs to 13 residues. The CDR3 DNA is TGTGCCAGCAGCCTCCCTGAGACCTATGGCTACACCTTC. Translating gives CASSLPETYGYTF.

This chain links TRBV20-1 with TRBJ2-1; D possibly uses TRBD1 or TRBD2 (5 bases each). CDR1 and CDR2 (germline): DFQATT, SNEGSKA (reference sequence). The CDR3 contains 11 residues. Deletions cut 8 bases from V and 7 bases from J, with 12 bases between. The CDR3 nucleotides are TGCAGTCCCAGAGGGGTTAATGAGCAGTTCTTC. Its protein product is CSPRGVNEQFF.

Many counts were recorded for this clonotype. The chain joins TRBV6-1 to TRBJ2-7; D may match TRBD1 or TRBD2 (5 bases each). This CDR3 spans 14 amino acids. Germline assignment: CDR1 MNHNS and CDR2 SASEGT. Trimming cost V 5 bases and J 2 bases, with 13 bases left between them. The chain's CDR3 is CASSPQGTTYEQYF. The CDR3 DNA sequence: TGTGCCAGCAGTCCCCAAGGGACCACCTACGAGCAGTACTTC.

This clonotype has just a few counts. The chain combines TRBV6-2 or TRBV6-3 with TRBJ1-1, with no clear D. This CDR3 spans 13 amino acids. Trimming took off 2 bases at V and 2 bases at J, with 6 bases between the two ends. Germline V CDR1 and CDR2: MNHEY, SVGEGT. The CDR3 DNA sequence: TGTGCCAGCAGTTACGGTAAAAACACTGAAGCTTTCTTT. Translated: CASSYGKNTEAFF.

This clonotype was picked up many times. The genes are TRBV27 and TRBJ1-3; D not certain. CDR1 and CDR2 (germline): MNHEY, SMNVEV (reference sequence). V lost 3 bases and J 0 bases, leaving 6 bases between the germline ends. The CDR3 consists of 14 residues. CDR3 protein: CASSFRGSGNTIYF. DNA of the CDR3: TGTGCCAGCAGTTTCCGGGGCTCTGGAAACACCATATATTTT.

J is TRBJ2-7 and V is TRBV12-3 or TRBV12-4; TRBD1 matches at 10 bases. V gave up 5 bases and J gave up 10 bases; unmatched junction bases: 17. This CDR3 contains 16 residues. The CDR3 here is CASSRNVPGQGSRQYF. CDR3 in DNA: TGTGCCAGCAGTCGAAACGTCCCGGGACAGGGGTCCCGTCAGTACTTC.

J is TRBJ2-3 and V is TRBV28; 11 positions agree with TRBD2. The CDR3 contains 16 residues. Germline lookup yields CDR1 MDHEN and CDR2 SYDVKM. J gave up 3 bases and V 3 bases, and 5 bases lay outside the gene matches. The CDR3 loop reads CASSFPLAGGTDTQYF. In nucleotides, the CDR3 is TGTGCCAGCAGTTTCCCTCTAGCGGGAGGTACAGATACGCAGTATTTT.

The chain combines TRBV5-1 with TRBJ2-1; D tentatively fits TRBD1 or TRBD2 (6 bases each). The CDR3 spans 17 residues. V lost 4 bases and J lost 0, with 17 bases in between. Germline CDR1 reads SGHRS; CDR2 reads YFSETQ. The CDR3 region has the DNA TGCGCCAGCAGCAAAGGTAGGGGGGACCCCTCCTACAATGAGCAGTTCTTC. Translating it yields CASSKGRGDPSYNEQFF.